This TCR beta chain was identified in a study of CD8 T cells in ankylosing spondylitis. The CDR3 contains 11 residues. The V end was cut by 4 bases, the J end by 9 bases, with 10 bases between. Per germline, CDR1 DFQATT and CDR2 SNEGSKA (reference sequence). A single record per CDR3 protein comes from TCRdb applying MiXCR to the 5' RACE reads. Here the sample spans a few hundred thousand distinct CDR3 sequences, about a fifth being singletons. Broader study findings: Apparently characteristic of ankylosing spondylitis blood was a TCR beta motif (roughly 8 highly homologous variants). According to the report, clones linked to the disease were significantly enriched in matched synovial fluid samples taken from ankylosing spondylitis patients.

This clonotype was observed at least ten times. Its antigen remains unidentified. This sequence was found in a female donor with ankylosing spondylitis or in good health (not recorded which). The chain is built from TRBV20-1 and TRBJ2-1; the D gene is possibly TRBD1 (5 bases). Sequencing input: blood, either unsorted or a sorted T cell fraction (not recorded which). The CDR3 DNA is TGCAGTGCTAACTACAGGATTGAGCAGTTCTTC. Translated, it gives CSANYRIEQFF.